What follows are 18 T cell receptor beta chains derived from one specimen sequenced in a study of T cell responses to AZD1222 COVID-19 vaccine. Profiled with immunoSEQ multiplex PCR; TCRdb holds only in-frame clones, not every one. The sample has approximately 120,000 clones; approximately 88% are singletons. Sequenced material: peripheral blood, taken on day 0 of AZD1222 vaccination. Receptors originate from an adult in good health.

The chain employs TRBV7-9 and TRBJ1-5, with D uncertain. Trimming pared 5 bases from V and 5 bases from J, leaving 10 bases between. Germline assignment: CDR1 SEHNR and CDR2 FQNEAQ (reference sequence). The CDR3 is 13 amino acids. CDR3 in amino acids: CASSPQIDQPQHF. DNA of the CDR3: TGTGCCAGCAGCCCACAGATAGATCAGCCCCAGCATTTT.

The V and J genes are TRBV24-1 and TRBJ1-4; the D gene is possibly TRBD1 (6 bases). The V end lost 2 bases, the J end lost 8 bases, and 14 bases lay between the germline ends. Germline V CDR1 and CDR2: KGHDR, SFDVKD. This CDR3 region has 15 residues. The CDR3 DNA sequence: TGTGCCACCAGTGATTCTGACAGGAGGGCCGAAAAACTGTTTTTT. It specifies CATSDSDRRAEKLFF.

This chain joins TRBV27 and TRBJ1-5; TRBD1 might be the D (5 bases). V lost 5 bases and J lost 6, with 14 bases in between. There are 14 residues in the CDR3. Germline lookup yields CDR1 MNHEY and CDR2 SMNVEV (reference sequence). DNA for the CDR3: TGTGCCAGCAGTGGGTGGGGGGGGTCTCAGCCCCAGCATTTT. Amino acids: CASSGWGGSQPQHF.

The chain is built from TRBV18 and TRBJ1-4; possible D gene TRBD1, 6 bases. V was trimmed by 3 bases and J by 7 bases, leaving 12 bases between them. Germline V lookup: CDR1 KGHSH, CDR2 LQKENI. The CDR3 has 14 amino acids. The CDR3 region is CASSPQGSFEKLFF. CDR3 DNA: TGTGCCAGCTCACCCCAGGGGAGTTTTGAAAAACTGTTTTTT.

The CDR3 is CASSPGQGADTQYF. DNA for the CDR3: TGTGCCAGCAGTCCGGGACAGGGGGCAGATACGCAGTATTTT. The chain links TRBV6-4 to TRBJ2-3; 11 nucleotides agree with TRBD1. CDR1 and CDR2 (germline): MRHNA, SNTAGT. Germline trimming cut 5 bases from V and 4 bases from J; bases unmatched to any gene: 2. The CDR3 sequence is 14 residues long.

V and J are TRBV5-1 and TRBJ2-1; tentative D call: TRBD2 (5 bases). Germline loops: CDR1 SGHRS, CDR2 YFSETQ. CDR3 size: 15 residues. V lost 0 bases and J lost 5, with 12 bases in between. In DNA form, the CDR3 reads TGCGCCAGCAGCTTGGCCGAGGGTCCCCACAATGAGCAGTTCTTC. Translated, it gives CASSLAEGPHNEQFF.

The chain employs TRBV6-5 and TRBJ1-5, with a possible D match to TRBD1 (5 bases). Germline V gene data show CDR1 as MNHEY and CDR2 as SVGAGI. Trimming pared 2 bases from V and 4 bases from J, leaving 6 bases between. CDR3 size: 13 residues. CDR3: CASSYDRNQPQHF. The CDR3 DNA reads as TGTGCCAGCAGTTACGACAGAAATCAGCCCCAGCATTTT.

Here the CDR3 DNA reads TGTGCCAGCAGCCAAGATTGGGACTCGTACTCTTACAATGAGCAGTTCTTC. Its protein product is CASSQDWDSYSYNEQFF. This chain connects TRBV4-2 to TRBJ2-1; perhaps TRBD2 as D (6 bases). CDR1 LGHNA and CDR2 YNFKEQ come from the germline V gene. V was cut by 0 bases and J by 4 bases, with 16 bases left in between. This CDR3 comprises 17 residues.

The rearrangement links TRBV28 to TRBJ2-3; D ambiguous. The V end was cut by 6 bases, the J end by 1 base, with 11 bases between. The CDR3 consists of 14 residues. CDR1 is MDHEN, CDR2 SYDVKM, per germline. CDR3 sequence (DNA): TGTGCCAGCAGGCTGGGTTACCGCACAGATACGCAGTATTTT. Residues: CASRLGYRTDTQYF. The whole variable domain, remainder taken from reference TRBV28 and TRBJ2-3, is DVKVTQSSRYLVKRTGEKVFLECVQDMDHENMFWYRQDPGLGLRLIYFSYDVKMKEKGDIPEGYSVSREKKERFSLILESASTNQTSMYLCASRLGYRTDTQYFGPGTRLTVL.

The CDR3 sequence: CASSPRYFQETQYF. The DNA of the CDR3 is TGCGCCAGCAGCCCACGATACTTCCAAGAGACCCAGTACTTC. The chain couples TRBV4-3 to TRBJ2-5; D unclear. Germline loops: CDR1 LGHNA, CDR2 YSLEER. This CDR3 comprises 14 residues. V lost 4 bases, J lost 1 base, and 10 bases lay in between.

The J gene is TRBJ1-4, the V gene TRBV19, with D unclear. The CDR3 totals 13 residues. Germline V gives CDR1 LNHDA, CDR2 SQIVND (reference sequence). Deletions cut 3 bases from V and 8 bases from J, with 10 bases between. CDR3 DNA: TGTGCCAGTAGTATGAACCGAGGGGAAAAACTGTTTTTT. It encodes CASSMNRGEKLFF.

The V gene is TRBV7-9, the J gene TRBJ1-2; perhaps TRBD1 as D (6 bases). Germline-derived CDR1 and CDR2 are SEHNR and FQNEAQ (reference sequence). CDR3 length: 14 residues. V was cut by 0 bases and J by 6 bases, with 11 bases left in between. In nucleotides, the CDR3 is TGTGCCAGCAGCTTAGCGACAGGTGTCCATGGCTACACCTTC. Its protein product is CASSLATGVHGYTF.

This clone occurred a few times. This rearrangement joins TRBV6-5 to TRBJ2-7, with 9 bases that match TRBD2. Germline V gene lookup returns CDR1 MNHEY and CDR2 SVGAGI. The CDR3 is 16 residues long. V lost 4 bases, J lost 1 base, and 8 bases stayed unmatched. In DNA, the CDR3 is TGTGCCAGCAGTTTGGGTATAGCGGGAGCGTCCTACGAGCAGTACTTC. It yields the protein CASSLGIAGASYEQYF.

CDR3 region: CAWGGLTQGFNSPLHF. The DNA of the CDR3 is TGTGCCTGGGGGGGTCTAACTCAGGGGTTTAATTCACCCCTCCACTTT. The genes are TRBV30 and TRBJ1-6, with a possible D match to TRBD1 (6 bases). Deletions cut 5 bases from V and 6 bases from J, with 20 bases between. The germline V gene encodes CDR1 GTSNPN and CDR2 SVGIG (reference sequence). CDR3 length: 16 amino acids. Complete variable domain (other parts from reference TRBV30 and TRBJ1-6): SQTIHQWPATLVQPVGSPLSLECTVEGTSNPNLYWYRQAAGRGLQLLFYSVGIGQISSEVPQNLSASRPQDRQFILSSKKLLLSDSGFYLCAWGGLTQGFNSPLHFGNGTRLTVT.

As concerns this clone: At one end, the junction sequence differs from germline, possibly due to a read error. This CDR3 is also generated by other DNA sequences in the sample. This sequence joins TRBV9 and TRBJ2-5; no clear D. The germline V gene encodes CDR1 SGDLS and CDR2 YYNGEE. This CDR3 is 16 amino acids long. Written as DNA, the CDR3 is TGCGCCAGCAGCGTAGGTAATAGCTTAACGCAAGAGACCCAGTACTTC. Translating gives CASSVGNSLTQETQYF.

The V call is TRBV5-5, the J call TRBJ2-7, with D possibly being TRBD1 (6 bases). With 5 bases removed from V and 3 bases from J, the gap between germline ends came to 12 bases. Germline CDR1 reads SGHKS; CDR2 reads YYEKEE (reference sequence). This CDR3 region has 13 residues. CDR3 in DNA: TGTGCCAGCAGGTCCGGACAGCACTACGAGCAGTACTTC. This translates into CASRSGQHYEQYF. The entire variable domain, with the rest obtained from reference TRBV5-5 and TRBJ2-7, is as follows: DAGVTQSPTHLIKTRGQQVTLRCSPISGHKSVSWYQQVLGQGPQFIFQYYEKEERGRGNFPDRFSARQFPNYSSELNVNALLLGDSALYLCASRSGQHYEQYFGPGTRLTVT.

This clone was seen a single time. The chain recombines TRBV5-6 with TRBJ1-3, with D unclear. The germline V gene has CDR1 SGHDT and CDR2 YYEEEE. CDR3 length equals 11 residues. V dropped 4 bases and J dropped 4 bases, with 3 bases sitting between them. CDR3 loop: CASSVGNTIYF. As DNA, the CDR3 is TGTGCCAGCAGCGTAGGAAACACCATATATTTT.

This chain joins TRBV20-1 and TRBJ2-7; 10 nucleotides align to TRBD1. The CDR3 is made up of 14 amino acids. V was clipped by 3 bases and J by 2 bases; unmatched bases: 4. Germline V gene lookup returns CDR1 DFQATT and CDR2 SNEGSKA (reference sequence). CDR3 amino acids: CSASTGTGAYEQYF. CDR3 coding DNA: TGCAGTGCTAGTACCGGGACAGGGGCCTACGAGCAGTACTTC.